This TCR beta chain was identified in a study of tumor-infiltrating lymphocytes in primary liver carcinoma. This clonotype was picked up many times. TCR beta cDNA came from 400 to 500 ng total RNA, primed with a constant-region primer. TCR beta libraries came from three nested multiplex PCR rounds using slightly modified ARM-PCR. Amplification in the first two PCR rounds was performed using TRBV1-TRBV30 forward primers and a C-beta reverse primer for 9 to 11 cycles each. TCRdb reprocessed the multiplex PCR reads via MiXCR and lists one record per CDR3 protein. This sample has just over 300,000 distinct CDR3 sequences; approximately 58% occur once, and the top ten carry approximately 15%. Unsorted whole blood served as the source of blood RNA, and germline DNA was extracted as well. Treatment-naive at the time, the patients had chronic HBV infection. Around 4 milliliters of peripheral blood were gathered ahead of the operation.

Trimming removed 0 bases from V and 6 bases from J, with 9 bases in between. The CDR3 runs to 14 residues. V is TRBV12-3 or TRBV12-4 and J is TRBJ2-1; D uncertain. What was sequenced was peripheral blood. This TCR was sampled from a woman under 40 with primary liver carcinoma and hepatitis B virus infection. CDR3 region: CASSLAAGVNEQFF. The CDR3 DNA reads as TGTGCCAGCAGTTTAGCGGCTGGGGTCAATGAGCAGTTCTTC.